The clone carrying this TCR beta chain has at least ten counts. Antigen unknown. This specimen comes from a study of T cells in Graves' hyperthyroidism and ophthalmopathy. Study-level points and caveats: Blood held most thyroid clonotypes expanded above 0.001 frequency.

Ophthalmopathy cases met thresholds of Clinical Activity Score at least 3, NOSPECS grade at least 4 and duration under 3 months. Pregnant or lactating patients were excluded, as were those with uncontrolled infection or other autoimmune disease. This CDR3 is built from 14 residues. Germline V gives CDR1 SGHRS, CDR2 YFSETQ. V trimming: 4 bases; J trimming: 7 bases; junction bases outside the gene matches: 10. Amplified regions were TCR beta CDR3 sequences from RNA transcripts. The HTBI primer set served for first-round RT-PCR of the TCR CDR3. TCRdb independently ran MiXCR on the multiplex PCR reads; one entry per CDR3 protein. The data contain fewer than 450,000 distinct CDR3 sequences, approximately 18% of them singletons.

The sequenced sample was blood. This chain uses TRBV5-1 with TRBJ1-1, with 7 bases lining up with TRBD1. This clonotype was obtained from a man aged 18-30 years with Graves' ophthalmopathy. In nucleotides, the CDR3 is TGCGCCAGCAGCCCAGGGACAGAGGCCGTTGAAGCTTTCTTT. Translating gives CASSPGTEAVEAFF.